The source of this T cell receptor (beta chain) is a study of graft-versus-host responses after intestinal transplantation. General study findings and limits: GvH clones detected in recipient marrow included some appearing first in ileum or blood. Allograft clonal ratios (graft-versus-host to host-versus-graft) were high in patients who had graft-donor T cell macrochimerism.

Generated by immunoSEQ multiplex PCR, the TCRdb table keeps only in-frame clones and is missing some. The sample includes several thousand clones, 97% seen only once; the top ten take roughly 0.23%. Note on this clone: The antigen is not known.

CDR3 size: 16 residues. The germline gives CDR1 SGHRS, CDR2 YFSETQ. V was clipped by 4 bases and J by 2 bases; unmatched bases: 8. The sample was PBMCs, taken 23 days after intestinal transplant. The genes are TRBV5-1 and TRBJ2-1, with 8 nucleotides matching TRBD2. This receptor was obtained from a human patient who received an intestinal transplant, so some T cells may come from the graft donor. In DNA, the CDR3 is TGCGCCAGCAGCGACAGCGGGAGAGCTACCTACAATGAGCAGTTCTTC. Amino acid sequence: CASSDSGRATYNEQFF.